Below, 19 T cell receptor beta chains from the same sample are listed, as sequenced in a study of OX40 agonist ivuxolimab in advanced cancers. The protocol was immunoSEQ multiplex PCR, while the TCRdb copy is restricted to in-frame clones and leaves out a portion. The sample lists tens of thousands of clones, 70% to 90% occurring once. Sample: CD4+ or CD8+ T cells sorted from blood, taken in a trial of the OX40 agonist ivuxolimab. These TCRs come from an adult with an advanced solid tumor such as melanoma, head and neck, liver or kidney cancer.

The chain couples TRBV29-1 to TRBJ1-2, with D perhaps TRBD1 (5 bases). The V end was cut by 1 base, the J end by 6 bases, with 24 bases between. This CDR3 has 17 residues. Germline V gene sequence: CDR1 SQVTM, CDR2 ANQGSEA. CDR3 DNA sequence: TGCAGCGTTGAAGGCAACACCCCGGGACGGAGGCTCAATGGCTACACCTTC. It yields the protein CSVEGNTPGRRLNGYTF.

This clone was counted between two and nine times. The CDR3 nucleotides are TGTGCCAGCAGCGTGGAAGATCAGGGTTACACTGAAGCTTTCTTT. Its protein is CASSVEDQGYTEAFF. The chain carries TRBV9 and TRBJ1-1; perhaps TRBD1 as D (5 bases). V lost 2 bases to trimming and J lost 3 bases, with 14 bases between them. CDR1 and CDR2 (germline): SGDLS, YYNGEE. The CDR3 length is 15 residues. Variable domain in full (rest from reference TRBV9 and TRBJ1-1): DSGVTQTPKHLITATGQRVTLRCSPRSGDLSVYWYQQSLDQGLQFLIQYYNGEERAKGNILERFSAQQFPDLHSELNLSSLELGDSALYFCASSVEDQGYTEAFFGQGTRLTVV.

This chain uses TRBV14 with TRBJ2-7; 7 bases are a match to TRBD1. The germline CDR1 and CDR2 sequences are SGHDN and FVKESK. With 4 bases clipped from V and 1 base from J, the junction kept 7 bases outside the gene matches. CDR3 size: 15 residues. CDR3 amino acids: CASSPYGTASYEQYF. CDR3 in DNA: TGTGCCAGCAGCCCCTACGGGACAGCATCCTACGAGCAGTACTTC.

The chain is built from TRBV9 and TRBJ2-7; 13 bases fit TRBD2. Germline V CDR1 and CDR2: SGDLS, YYNGEE. CDR3 length: 15 residues. Trimming cost V 3 bases and J 8 bases; bases outside gene matches: 8. This CDR3 is CASSDTSGGALKQYF. The CDR3 DNA is TGTGCCAGCAGCGACACTAGCGGGGGGGCCCTTAAGCAGTACTTC.

This chain uses TRBV18 with TRBJ1-1; the match to TRBD1 covers 8 bases. The J segment lost 7 bases and the V segment lost 2 bases, leaving 6 bases of the junction unmatched. In germline, CDR1 is KGHSH, CDR2 LQKENI. The CDR3 sequence is 14 residues long. The CDR3 sequence: CASSPVRTGNEAFF. DNA of the CDR3: TGTGCCAGCTCACCAGTAAGGACAGGGAATGAAGCTTTCTTT.

The genes are TRBV5-5 and TRBJ2-7, with TRBD1 as a possible D gene (6 bases). The CDR3 is 14 residues long. The germline V and J ends were trimmed by 2 bases and 7 bases, with 16 bases remaining between them. In germline, CDR1 is SGHKS, CDR2 YYEKEE (reference sequence). CDR3 sequence (DNA): TGTGCCAGCAGCTTTTTCACGGGCCAGGGGGAGCAGTACTTC. Its translation is CASSFFTGQGEQYF.

The chain recombines TRBV6-5 with TRBJ2-3; 10 bases map to TRBD2. The trim removed 6 bases at V and 4 bases at J, leaving 7 bases unmatched. This CDR3 spans 15 amino acids. Germline loops: CDR1 MNHEY, CDR2 SVGAGI. CDR3 in DNA: TGTGCCAGCAGCCTTAGCGGGAGGTTGGCAGATACGCAGTATTTT. It translates to CASSLSGRLADTQYF.

The chain has TRBV28 and TRBJ1-2; 7 bases agree with TRBD1. Germline values: CDR1 MDHEN, CDR2 SYDVKM. The CDR3 sequence is 17 residues long. The junction had 16 bases not matched to a gene; V was cut back by 2 bases and J by 7 bases. CDR3 in amino acids: CASSLSLSARGELGYTF. In nucleotides, the CDR3 is TGTGCCAGCAGTTTAAGTCTTTCGGCCAGGGGGGAACTTGGCTACACCTTC.

The chain combines TRBV5-5 with TRBJ1-1, with D uncertain. This CDR3 has 12 residues. Trimming removed 2 bases from V and 5 bases from J, with 7 bases in between. The germline V gene encodes CDR1 SGHKS and CDR2 YYEKEE (reference sequence). CDR3 in DNA: TGTGCCAGCAGCTTTAACCCAACTGAAGCTTTCTTT. The encoded protein is CASSFNPTEAFF.

This sequence joins TRBV9 and TRBJ2-7; 13 bases are shared with TRBD2. Germline trimming cut 3 bases from V and 2 bases from J; bases unmatched to any gene: 5. CDR3 size: 16 residues. Per the germline V gene, CDR1 is SGDLS and CDR2 is YYNGEE. CDR3 bases: TGTGCCAGCAGCGCAACTAGCGGGAGGGTCACCTACGAGCAGTACTTC. Translation: CASSATSGRVTYEQYF.

J is TRBJ2-5 and V is TRBV7-3, with D possibly being TRBD2 (5 bases). Germline V gives CDR1 SGHTA, CDR2 FQGTGA. The germline V and J ends were trimmed by 5 bases and 1 base, with 8 bases remaining between them. The CDR3 loop spans 13 amino acids. This CDR3 reads CASSERPQETQYF. The CDR3 DNA sequence: TGTGCCAGCAGCGAGCGGCCCCAAGAGACCCAGTACTTC. The whole variable domain, remainder taken from reference TRBV7-3 and TRBJ2-5, is GAGVSQTPSNKVTEKGKYVELRCDPISGHTALYWYRQSLGQGPEFLIYFQGTGAADDSGLPNDRFFAVRPEGSVSTLKIQRTERGDSAVYLCASSERPQETQYFGPGTRLLVL.

This clone showed up just a few times. One end of the junction varies from germline; a read error may be responsible. The rearrangement links TRBV18 to TRBJ1-5; 7 nucleotides line up with TRBD1. Germline assignment: CDR1 KGHSH and CDR2 LQKENI. CDR3 length equals 17 residues. The CDR3 DNA reads as TGTGCCAGCTCACCGCCCAGGGGGGACAGTTCCAATCGGCCCCAGCATTTT. Its protein product is CASSPPRGDSSNRPQHF. The whole variable domain, remainder taken from reference TRBV18 and TRBJ1-5, is NAGVMQNPRHLVRRRGQEARLRCSPMKGHSHVYWYRQLPEEGLKFMVYLQKENIIDESGMPKERFSAEFPKEGPSILRIQQVVRGDSAAYFCASSPPRGDSSNRPQHFGDGTRLSIL.

This clone was seen a handful of times. The chain recombines TRBV28 with TRBJ2-4; D might be TRBD2 (6 bases). The CDR3 is made up of 16 amino acids. The ends were cut back, 5 bases at V and 5 bases at J, with 19 bases in the middle. CDR1 and CDR2 from the germline V gene are MDHEN and SYDVKM. The CDR3 nucleotides are TGTGCCAGCAGTCTAACACAACCTCGCGGGGAAAACATTCAGTACTTC. Translating gives CASSLTQPRGENIQYF. Based on the CDR3 plus reference TRBV28 and TRBJ2-4, the full variable domain is DVKVTQSSRYLVKRTGEKVFLECVQDMDHENMFWYRQDPGLGLRLIYFSYDVKMKEKGDIPEGYSVSREKKERFSLILESASTNQTSMYLCASSLTQPRGENIQYFGAGTRLSVL.

This clone has just one count. J is TRBJ1-2 and V is TRBV18, with 8 bases identical to TRBD1. Germline CDR1 reads KGHSH; CDR2 reads LQKENI. The length of the CDR3 is 16 residues. J lost 5 bases, V lost 3 bases, and 11 bases had no gene match. For the CDR3, the DNA is TGTGCCAGCTCACCGTCTTCAGACAGGGGCCCTTATGGCTACACCTTC. Protein: CASSPSSDRGPYGYTF.

There are a few counts of this clone. This rearrangement joins TRBV7-8 to TRBJ2-3; 14 nucleotides agree with TRBD2. The ends lost 6 bases at V and 0 bases at J; junction bases unmatched: 5. Germline lookup yields CDR1 SGHVS and CDR2 FQNEAQ. The CDR3 loop spans 17 amino acids. CDR3 loop: CASRGLAGVTSTDTQYF. Written as DNA, the CDR3 is TGTGCCAGCAGGGGACTAGCGGGAGTTACTAGCACAGATACGCAGTATTTT.

This chain uses TRBV5-1 with TRBJ1-6; D gene ambiguous. Germline lookup yields CDR1 SGHRS and CDR2 YFSETQ. Trimming took off 3 bases at V and 3 bases at J, with 10 bases between the two ends. The CDR3 has 15 amino acids. DNA for the CDR3: TGCGCCAGCAGCTCTACCCAGCTCTATAATTCACCCCTCCACTTT. It specifies CASSSTQLYNSPLHF.

V gene TRBV2 combines with J gene TRBJ2-2; maybe TRBD1 (6 bases). Trimming left V 5 bases short and J 5 bases short, with 15 bases between. This CDR3 has 15 residues. Germline assignment: CDR1 SNHLY and CDR2 FYNNEI. The CDR3 protein is CASSRTGLETGELFF. DNA for the CDR3: TGTGCCAGCAGTCGCACAGGGTTAGAGACCGGGGAGCTGTTTTTT.

The V call is TRBV18, the J call TRBJ2-2, with D possibly matching TRBD1 (5 bases). This CDR3 region has 16 residues. The V end was cut by 2 bases, the J end by 1 base, with 11 bases between. Germline assignment: CDR1 KGHSH and CDR2 LQKENI. The CDR3: CASSPRQPENTGELFF. For the CDR3, the DNA is TGTGCCAGCTCACCAAGACAGCCGGAGAACACCGGGGAGCTGTTTTTT.

The chain combines TRBV7-2 with TRBJ2-1; the match to TRBD2 covers 7 bases. The CDR3 runs 16 residues. Germline V lookup: CDR1 SGHTA, CDR2 FQGNSA. The junction had 5 bases not matched to a gene; V was cut back by 1 base and J by 2 bases. The CDR3 here is CASSLVASGAYNEQFF. The CDR3 bases are TGTGCCAGCAGCTTAGTCGCTAGCGGAGCCTACAATGAGCAGTTCTTC.